A selection of T cell receptor beta chains follows, all from one sample in a study of esophageal squamous cell carcinoma under preoperative chemotherapy. TCRdb re-derived calls from the PCR reads in MiXCR, one entry per CDR3 protein. Of about 30,000 distinct CDR3 sequences detected, approximately 50% appear once; the ten largest clones hold 9.5% to 15%. The sample was taken from a patient given preoperative chemotherapy. These receptors were obtained from a human donor with esophageal squamous cell carcinoma. The donor label of this sample is uncertain. The CDR3 runs from the conserved cysteine through the conserved F or W. Fields, in order: D gene, J gene, clone size, V gene, CDR3 DNA, CDR3 protein. A D gene is named only where the DNA matches it firmly. Not all rows give a size; the values are once, few, many and, for expanded clones, a class.

>NA|TRBJ2-2|many|TRBV6-1
TGTGCCAGCAGACACGGAGGGTTCACCGGGGAGCTGTTTTTT
CASRHGGFTGELFF
>NA|TRBJ2-4|once|TRBV11-3
TGTGCCAGCAGCTCCGTCGGCAGGTGGGGTCTAGACAAAGACACCCAGTACTTC
CASSSVGRWGLDKDTQYF
>TRBD2|TRBJ2-1|many|TRBV7-9
TGTGCCAGCAGCCCCCAACCTAGCGGGAGGGCCCGTTCCTACAATGAGCAGTTCTTC
CASSPQPSGRARSYNEQFF
>TRBD2|TRBJ2-3|medium-sized|TRBV11-3
TGTGCCAGCAGCTTGGGAGGACTAGTGGCAGATACGCAGTATTTT
CASSLGGLVADTQYF
>TRBD2|TRBJ2-1|medium-sized|TRBV7-2
TGTGCCAGCAGCTTAGTCGGGCTAGCGGGGTACAATGAGCAGTTCTTC
CASSLVGLAGYNEQFF
>NA|TRBJ2-1|many|TRBV12-3/TRBV12-4
TGTGCCAGCACCGCGACTAGAGAGGGACGGCAGTTCTTC
CASTATREGRQFF
>NA|TRBJ2-5|many|TRBV10-3
TGTGCCATCAGTGCCAGGGAGACCCAGTACTTC
CAISARETQYF
>NA|TRBJ2-5|NA|TRBV7-6
TGTGCCAGCGGCTTGGATGCGGCGATCGGGGGGCGTGCCAAAGACACCCAGTACTTC
CASGLDAAIGGRAKDTQYF
>NA|TRBJ1-2|many|TRBV7-9
TGTGCCAGCAGCACTCCGGGCTCCTATGGCTACACCTTC
CASSTPGSYGYTF
>TRBD2|TRBJ2-5|many|TRBV6-9
TGTGCCAGCAGTTATTCGGGCAGCGGGAGGCAAGAGACCCAGTACTTC
CASSYSGSGRQETQYF
>TRBD2|TRBJ2-1|once|TRBV5-1
TGCGCCAGCAGCCCGACGACTAGCGGAGACTACAATGAGCAGTTCTTC
CASSPTTSGDYNEQFF
>TRBD2|TRBJ2-1|few|TRBV28
TGTGCCAGCAGTTCCCGACTAGCGGGAGGGCCATCCCCAAGTTCCTACGAGCAGTTCTTC
CASSSRLAGGPSPSSYEQFF
>NA|TRBJ2-5|many|TRBV11-3
TGTGCCAGCAGCCCCCAGACTGCCTCAGAGACCCAGTACTTC
CASSPQTASETQYF
>TRBD2|TRBJ2-2|NA|TRBV12-3/TRBV12-4
TGTGCCAGCAGTTTAGGGTCTAGCGGGAGACTGTTTTTT
CASSLGSSGRLFF